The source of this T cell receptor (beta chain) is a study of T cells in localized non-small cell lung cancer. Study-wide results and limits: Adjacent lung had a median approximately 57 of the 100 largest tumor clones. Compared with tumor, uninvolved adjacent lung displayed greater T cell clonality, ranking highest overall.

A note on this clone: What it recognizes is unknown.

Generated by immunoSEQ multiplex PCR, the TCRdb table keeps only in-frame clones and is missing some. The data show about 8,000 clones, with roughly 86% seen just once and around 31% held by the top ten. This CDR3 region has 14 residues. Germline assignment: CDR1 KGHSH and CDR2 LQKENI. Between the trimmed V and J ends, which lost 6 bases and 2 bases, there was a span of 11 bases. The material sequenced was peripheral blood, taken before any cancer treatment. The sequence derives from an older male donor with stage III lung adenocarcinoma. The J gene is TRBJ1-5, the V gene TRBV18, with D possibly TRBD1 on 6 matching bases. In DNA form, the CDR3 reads TGTGCCAGCTCCACAGGGAGAGGCAATCAGCCCCAGCATTTT. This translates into CASSTGRGNQPQHF.